These T cell receptor beta chains were read from a single sample in a study of STAT5B mutations in CD4+ large granular lymphocyte leukemia. Using immunoSEQ multiplex PCR, the repertoire was profiled, and TCRdb retains in-frame clones only, with some absent. This sample has 45,000 to 50,000 clones, with roughly four fifths found just once. Specimen: CD4+ T cells from blood buffy coats. Receptors originate from a human donor in good health. CDR3s include the opening cysteine and the closing phenylalanine or tryptophan. Fields, in order: clone size, V gene, J gene, D gene, CDR3 protein, CDR3 DNA. D genes are given only for firm matches. Clone size is given for some rows only: seen once, a few or many times, or a class if the clone is expanded.

>NA|TRBV7-9|TRBJ1-5|NA
CASSLGGDNQPQHF
TGTGCCAGCAGCTTAGGGGGGGACAATCAGCCCCAGCATTTT
>NA|TRBV5-1|TRBJ1-2|NA
CASSLARGGRDGYTF
TGCGCCAGCAGCTTGGCCCGGGGTGGGCGGGATGGCTACACCTTC
>NA|TRBV5-1|TRBJ2-6|NA
CARGYSGANVLTF
TGCGCCAGGGGATACTCTGGGGCCAACGTCCTGACTTTC
>once|TRBV6-5|TRBJ2-7|TRBD2
CASSYPGGGFQYF
TGTGCCAGCAGTTACCCTGGGGGGGGGTTCCAGTACTTC
>NA|TRBV20-1|TRBJ1-1|NA
CSARRDTEAFF
TGCAGTGCTAGGAGGGACACTGAAGCTTTCTTT
>NA|TRBV5-1|TRBJ2-1|NA
CASSWKGNNEQFF
TGCGCCAGCAGCTGGAAGGGGAACAATGAGCAGTTCTTC
>NA|TRBV2|TRBJ2-7|TRBD2
CASGGLAGTEQYF
TGTGCCAGCGGGGGACTAGCGGGAACCGAGCAGTACTTC
>NA|TRBV4-1|TRBJ1-2|NA
CASSQGAASYGYTF
TGCGCCAGCAGCCAGGGGGCGGCTTCCTATGGCTACACCTTC
>NA|TRBV7-5|TRBJ2-7|NA
CVRSLGGGEQYF
TGTGTCAGAAGCTTAGGGGGGGGCGAGCAGTACTTC
>NA|TRBV27|TRBJ1-5|NA
CASSREYGQPQHF
TGTGCCAGCAGTCGGGAGTATGGTCAGCCCCAGCATTTT
>NA|TRBV30|TRBJ1-5|TRBD1
CAWSVGQGRQPQHF
TGTGCCTGGAGTGTAGGACAGGGGAGGCAGCCCCAGCATTTT
>NA|TRBV6-5|TRBJ1-1|TRBD1
CASSSPGQRGEAFF
TGTGCCAGCAGTTCCCCGGGACAGAGGGGTGAAGCTTTCTTT
>NA|TRBV19|TRBJ1-2|NA
CASSVGYGYTF
TGTGCCAGTAGTGTAGGGTACGGCTACACCTTC
>NA|TRBV18|TRBJ2-5|NA
CASSPAETQYF
TGTGCCAGCTCACCAGCGGAGACCCAGTACTTC
>NA|TRBV2|TRBJ2-3|TRBD2
CASSEAPGTSGGEVDTQYF
TGTGCCAGCAGTGAAGCCCCTGGGACTAGCGGGGGGGAGGTAGATACGCAGTATTTT
>NA|TRBV6-6|TRBJ1-4|NA
CASSYRGGEKLFF
TGTGCCAGCAGTTACAGGGGAGGTGAAAAACTGTTTTTT